The 10 T cell receptor beta chains below all came from one sample that was sequenced in a study of Tregs in tolerant kidney transplant recipients. Generated by immunoSEQ multiplex PCR, the TCRdb table keeps only in-frame clones and is missing some. This sample's table has approximately 52,000 clones. Sample: CD4+ T cells from blood, taken before the transplant. Receptors originate from a human donor who received a combined kidney and bone marrow transplant.

About this clone: Read coverage stops 3 residues before the CDR3 terminus; the germline J gene supplies the remainder. The V gene is TRBV30, the J gene TRBJ1-1; D perhaps matches TRBD1 (5 bases). V lost 1 base and J lost 1, with 7 bases in between. Germline lookup yields CDR1 GTSNPN and CDR2 SVGIG (reference sequence). CDR3 size: 13 residues. CDR3 DNA, as far as it was read: TGTGCCTGGAGTGCGCAGGGGAACACTGAA. As protein: CAWSAQGNTE. The CDR3, in full, reads CAWSAQGNTEAFF.

Notes on this clone: The read stops 3 residues short of the end of the CDR3; the missing end is completed from the germline J gene. The V and J genes are TRBV29-1 and TRBJ1-1; TRBD1 matches 11 bases. Trimming removed 4 bases from V and 3 bases from J; junction bases left unmatched: 10. Looked up from germline, CDR1 is SQVTM and CDR2 is ANQGSEA. This CDR3 is built from 16 residues. The sequenced CDR3 bases are TGCAGCGTTGGTTCGCGGGACAGGGGGTTTGACACTGAA. Translating it yields CSVGSRDRGFDTE. The complete CDR3 sequence is CSVGSRDRGFDTEAFF.

CDR3 in amino acids: CASKTSSSYNEQFF. CDR3 DNA (partial): TGTGCCAGTAAGACCTCTAGCTCCTACAATGAG. The chain recombines TRBV5-4 with TRBJ2-1; unclear D gene. The read comes to an end 3 residues before the CDR3 does, leaving the germline J gene to fill in the end. V lost 8 bases and J 0 bases, leaving 12 bases between the germline ends. Germline V gives CDR1 SGHNT, CDR2 YYREEE (reference sequence). The CDR3 sequence is 14 residues long.

In the case of this clone: The read gets to within 3 residues of the CDR3 end, and the germline J gene fills in the rest. The V gene is TRBV5-5, the J gene TRBJ2-4, with 9 bases matching TRBD2. J lost 7 bases, V lost 0 bases, and 5 bases had no gene match. The CDR3 contains 15 residues. Germline CDR1 reads SGHKS; CDR2 reads YYEKEE (reference sequence). The CDR3 sequence is CASSLESGRNNIQYF. The CDR3 DNA, read in part, is TGTGCCAGCAGCTTGGAAAGCGGGAGGAATAACATT. The variable domain in full, with the rest retrieved from reference TRBV5-5 and TRBJ2-4, is DAGVTQSPTHLIKTRGQQVTLRCSPISGHKSVSWYQQVLGQGPQFIFQYYEKEERGRGNFPDRFSARQFPNYSSELNVNALLLGDSALYLCASSLESGRNNIQYFGAGTRLSVL.

As to this clone: The junction shows a germline mismatch at one end, possibly a read error. The sequence runs out 3 residues before the end of the CDR3; the remainder is reconstructed from the germline J gene. This chain links TRBV4-2 with TRBJ2-5; TRBD2 is a possible D gene (6 bases). CDR1 is LGHNA, CDR2 YNFKEQ, per germline. The CDR3 length is 14 residues. The covered CDR3 bases are TGCGCCAGCAGCCAAGTATCGGGGGTAGGGACC. Amino acid sequence: CASSQVSGVGT. The whole CDR3 reads CASSQVSGVGTQYF.

About this clone itself: The read stops 3 residues short of the end of the CDR3; the missing end is completed from the germline J gene. The chain has TRBV19 and TRBJ2-3; maybe TRBD2 (5 bases). The V gene's germline CDR1 is LNHDA and CDR2 SQIVND (reference sequence). Trimming removed 4 bases at V and 1 base at J, with 15 bases between. This CDR3 comprises 16 residues. Partial CDR3 DNA: TGTGCCAGTAGTACGCTGCGCCCCGGGGGCACAGATACG. The encoded protein is CASSTLRPGGTDT. The whole CDR3 protein is CASSTLRPGGTDTQYF.

For this clone: The DNA ends 3 residues before the CDR3 does, and the rest of the CDR3 is filled in from the germline J gene. The chain carries TRBV19 and TRBJ2-7; 8 positions match TRBD2. Germline CDR1 LNHDA, CDR2 SQIVND (reference sequence). V gave up 4 bases and J gave up 0 bases; unmatched junction bases: 5. CDR3 size: 15 residues. The CDR3 DNA, read in part, is TGTGCCAGTAGTACTCAAGCGGGAGACTCCTACGAG. This sequence encodes CASSTQAGDSYE. The CDR3 in its entirety is CASSTQAGDSYEQYF. Based on the CDR3 plus reference TRBV19 and TRBJ2-7, the full variable domain is DGGITQSPKYLFRKEGQNVTLSCEQNLNHDAMYWYRQDPGQGLRLIYYSQIVNDFQKGDIAEGYSVSREKKESFPLTVTSAQKNPTAFYLCASSTQAGDSYEQYFGPGTRLTVT.

On this clone itself: From the germline J gene comes the end of the CDR3, since the read stops 3 residues before it. The chain uses TRBV2 and TRBJ2-7, with D perhaps matching TRBD1 (5 bases). CDR3 length equals 12 residues. The germline V and J ends were trimmed by 6 bases and 3 bases, with 9 bases remaining between them. Looked up from germline, CDR1 is SNHLY and CDR2 is FYNNEI. The CDR3 bases that were read are TGTGCCAGCAGAGCAGGGCTCTACGAG. It translates to CASRAGLYE. The entire CDR3 sequence reads CASRAGLYEQYF. The entire variable domain, with the rest obtained from reference TRBV2 and TRBJ2-7, is as follows: EPEVTQTPSHQVTQMGQEVILRCVPISNHLYFYWYRQILGQKVEFLVSFYNNEISEKSEIFDDQFSVERPDGSNFTLKIRSTKLEDSAMYFCASRAGLYEQYFGPGTRLTVT.

On this clone itself: The read falls 3 residues short of the CDR3 end, and the missing part is taken from the germline J gene. The chain links TRBV7-2 to TRBJ1-2; tentative D call: TRBD1 (5 bases). The germline gives CDR1 SGHTA, CDR2 FQGNSA. V shed 1 base and J shed 0 bases, with 9 bases lying between them. CDR3 length equals 15 residues. CDR3 residues: CASSLGQGANYGYTF. The covered CDR3 bases are TGTGCCAGCAGCTTAGGGCAGGGAGCTAACTATGGC.

Details on this clone: The read terminates 3 residues before the CDR3 end, so the remaining end is supplied by the germline J gene. V is TRBV5-1 and J is TRBJ1-2, with 10 bases lining up with TRBD1. The V gene's germline CDR1 is SGHRS and CDR2 YFSETQ. This CDR3 has 15 amino acids. The CDR3 DNA, read in part, is TGCGCCAGCAGCCGCGGACAGGGGGTTCAGGAAGGC. It encodes CASSRGQGVQEG. The full CDR3 reads CASSRGQGVQEGYTF.